The 18 T cell receptor beta chains listed next were all sequenced from one sample in a study of CD8 T cells in ankylosing spondylitis. TCRdb analysed the 5' RACE reads with MiXCR anew, one entry per CDR3 protein. The table has around 230,000 distinct CDR3 sequences, 7% to 10% seen once. Sequencing used blood, either unsorted or a sorted T cell fraction (not recorded which). Receptors were obtained from a female donor with ankylosing spondylitis or in good health (not recorded which).

With regard to this clonotype: One base away lies a much larger clone, so this may be a sequencing read error. The chain combines TRBV20-1 with TRBJ1-5; D may be TRBD1 (5 bases). The CDR3 has 12 residues. Germline CDR1 DFQATT, CDR2 SNEGSKA (reference sequence). The CDR3 protein is CGAGDSNQSQHF. CDR3 DNA: TGCGGGGCGGGGGATAGCAATCAGTCCCAGCATTTT.

At least ten counts were recorded for this clonotype. V usage is TRBV11-2 and J usage is TRBJ1-5, with 7 bases that match TRBD1. This CDR3 spans 15 amino acids. CDR1 is SGHAT, CDR2 FQNNGV, per germline. J gave up 6 bases and V 2 bases, and 7 bases lay outside the gene matches. The CDR3 loop reads CASSLRTGRVQPQHF. CDR3 sequence (DNA): TGTGCCAGCAGCTTAAGGACAGGAAGGGTTCAGCCCCAGCATTTT.

There are many counts of this clonotype. The rearrangement joins TRBV5-1 to TRBJ2-5; no clear D gene. V was clipped by 4 bases and J by 5 bases, with 15 bases between them. CDR1 SGHRS and CDR2 YFSETQ come from the germline V gene. This CDR3 is 14 amino acids long. The CDR3 region has the DNA TGCGCCAGCAGCCCTCTTACGCCTCGGGAGACCCAGTACTTC. It translates to CASSPLTPRETQYF.

Comments on this clonotype: This clone may be a read error of a much larger clone one base away. The chain links TRBV5-5 to TRBJ2-1, with D perhaps matching TRBD1 (7 bases). The germline gives CDR1 SGHKS, CDR2 YYEKEE (reference sequence). The CDR3 is 14 residues long. The CDR3 nucleotides are TGTGTCAGCAGCTTGGAGGGGGCGGACAATGAGCAGTTCTTC. Its protein product is CVSSLEGADNEQFF.

This clonotype was counted many times. The rearrangement uses TRBV29-1 and TRBJ2-7; D gene uncertain. The CDR3 loop spans 11 amino acids. V was pared by 4 bases and J by 6 bases, with 10 bases between. Germline loops: CDR1 SQVTM, CDR2 ANQGSEA. The CDR3 nucleotides read TGCAGCGTTGCAAGGGATTCCGAGCAGTACTTC. Translating it yields CSVARDSEQYF.

V usage is TRBV7-2 and J usage is TRBJ2-2, with D perhaps matching TRBD1 or TRBD2 (5 bases each). V dropped 5 bases and J dropped 4 bases, with 8 bases sitting between them. The CDR3 contains 13 residues. Germline CDR1 reads SGHTA; CDR2 reads FQGNSA. In nucleotides, the CDR3 is TGTGCCAGCAGCCAGAGGGGCACCGGGGAGCTGTTTTTT. It translates to CASSQRGTGELFF.

This clonotype was observed many times. The CDR3 coding sequence is TGTGCCAGCAGTCCACAGGGGACCGTCACAGATACGCAGTATTTT. Its protein product is CASSPQGTVTDTQYF. The gene calls are TRBV12-3 or TRBV12-4 and TRBJ2-3, with 7 positions matching TRBD1. The CDR3 has 15 amino acids. Losses at the gene ends were 5 bases for V and 2 bases for J; bases not matched to a gene: 7.

This clonotype was found many times. The V gene is TRBV15, the J gene TRBJ1-3; no definite D call. The V end lost 0 bases, the J end lost 1 base, and 7 bases lay between the germline ends. Germline V gene sequence: CDR1 LNHNV, CDR2 YYDKDF (reference sequence). The CDR3 is 15 residues long. For the CDR3, the DNA is TGTGCCACCAGCAGAGATCCGGGGTCTGGAAACACCATATATTTT. Protein sequence: CATSRDPGSGNTIYF.

The chain has TRBV20-1 and TRBJ1-1; D may be TRBD1 (5 bases). Germline V gene data show CDR1 as DFQATT and CDR2 as SNEGSKA (reference sequence). The CDR3 runs to 13 residues. Between the trimmed V and J ends, which lost 0 bases and 4 bases, there was a span of 9 bases. CDR3 amino acids: CSARDSQGTEAFF. For the CDR3, the DNA is TGCAGTGCTAGAGATAGTCAGGGCACTGAAGCTTTCTTT.

This clonotype was recorded a few times. This rearrangement joins TRBV6-5 to TRBJ1-1; D may be TRBD1 (6 bases). Germline V gene sequence: CDR1 MNHEY, CDR2 SVGAGI. V gave up 3 bases and J gave up 0 bases, with 17 bases separating them. The CDR3 has 17 residues. The CDR3 is CASSYPRGGSMNTEAFF. The CDR3 region has the DNA TGTGCCAGCAGTTATCCTCGGGGGGGCAGTATGAACACTGAAGCTTTCTTT.

This clonotype came up many times. The CDR3 DNA is TGTGCCAGCAGCCCGTCAGGGGGCCATGGCTACACCTTC. As protein: CASSPSGGHGYTF. J is TRBJ1-2 and V is TRBV7-6, with TRBD1 matching 8 bases. Germline V gives CDR1 SGHVS, CDR2 FNYEAQ. This CDR3 has 13 residues. With 5 bases clipped from V and 6 bases from J, the junction kept 5 bases outside the gene matches.

This clonotype came up many times. This chain links TRBV4-2 with TRBJ1-5; 8 bases agree with TRBD1. This CDR3 is built from 15 residues. Unmatched junction bases numbered 3, after V lost 0 bases and J lost 5 bases. Per germline, CDR1 LGHNA and CDR2 YNFKEQ. CDR3 DNA sequence: TGTGCCAGCAGCCAAGAAGTACAGGGGGATCAGCCCCAGCATTTT. Residues: CASSQEVQGDQPQHF.

The chain is built from TRBV4-3 and TRBJ1-3, with a weak D call TRBD1 (5 bases). Trimming took 1 base from V and 4 from J, leaving 14 bases between them. Per the germline V gene, CDR1 is LGHNA and CDR2 is YSLEER. The CDR3 is 16 residues long. Here the CDR3 DNA reads TGCGCCAGCAGCCAAGGTCGGGGGACGGCGGGAAACACCATATATTTT. Translated, it gives CASSQGRGTAGNTIYF.

This clonotype was observed many times. The chain is built from TRBV20-1 and TRBJ2-7; TRBD2 matches at 9 bases. In germline, CDR1 is DFQATT, CDR2 SNEGSKA (reference sequence). Trimming took 6 bases from V and 6 from J; bases not matched to a gene: 12. The CDR3 is 14 residues long. CDR3 sequence reads: CSAGIEREVFEQYF. The CDR3 DNA reads TGCAGTGCCGGAATCGAGCGGGAGGTCTTCGAGCAGTACTTC.

This clonotype showed up many times. The rearrangement joins TRBV5-1 to TRBJ1-2; D gene uncertain. Trimming cost V 0 bases and J 4 bases, with 7 bases left between them. Looked up from germline, CDR1 is SGHRS and CDR2 is YFSETQ. CDR3 size: 13 residues. The CDR3 DNA sequence: TGCGCCAGCAGCTTGGAACCGGTCTATGGCTACACCTTC. Its protein is CASSLEPVYGYTF.

Turning to this clonotype: A read error is possible here, since a much larger clone lies one base away. The chain combines TRBV6-2 or TRBV6-3 with TRBJ2-7, with D possibly matching TRBD1 (5 bases). CDR1 and CDR2 (germline): MNHEY, SVGEGT. CDR3 length equals 11 residues. Trimming took 9 bases from V and 7 from J, leaving 13 bases between them. The CDR3 bases are TGTGCCAGGAGCCCAGGGTTGGAGCAGTACTTC. Encoded protein: CARSPGLEQYF.

To note about this clonotype: A much larger clone is a single base away; this may be a read error. The rearrangement joins TRBV15 to TRBJ2-7; D is undetermined. The CDR3 totals 13 residues. Looked up from germline, CDR1 is LNHNV and CDR2 is YYDKDF (reference sequence). CDR3 in amino acids: CTTSRELSNEQYF. DNA for the CDR3: TGTACCACCAGCAGAGAGCTCTCTAACGAGCAGTACTTC.

This clonotype was counted many times. The chain carries TRBV2 and TRBJ1-5, with a tentative D call TRBD1 (6 bases). This CDR3 contains 17 residues. The ends were cut back, 5 bases at V and 5 bases at J, with 22 bases in the middle. Germline V lookup: CDR1 SNHLY, CDR2 FYNNEI. The CDR3 spells CASSKGGGWVSDQPQHF. DNA for the CDR3: TGTGCCAGCAGTAAGGGGGGGGGTTGGGTTTCGGATCAGCCCCAGCATTTT.